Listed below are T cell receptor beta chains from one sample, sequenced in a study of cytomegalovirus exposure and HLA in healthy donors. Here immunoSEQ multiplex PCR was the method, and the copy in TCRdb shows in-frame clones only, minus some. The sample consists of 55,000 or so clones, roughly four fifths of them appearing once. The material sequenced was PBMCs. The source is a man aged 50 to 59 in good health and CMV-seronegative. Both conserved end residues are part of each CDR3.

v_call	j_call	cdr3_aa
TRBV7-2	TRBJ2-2	CASSFTQGLDTGELFF
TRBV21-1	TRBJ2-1	CASSFGTGSWEQFF
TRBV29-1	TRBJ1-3	CSVRDSGNTIYF
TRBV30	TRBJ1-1	CAWSSTRGMNTEAFF
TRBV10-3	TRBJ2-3	CAISERGLGTDTQYF
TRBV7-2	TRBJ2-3	CASSLEGTSGVDTQYF
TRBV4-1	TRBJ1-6	CASSQADRDHSPLHF
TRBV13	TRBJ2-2	CASSESVFGTSGPGELFF
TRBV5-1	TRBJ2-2	CASNNGQGDTGELFF
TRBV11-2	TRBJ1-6	CASSFVSDRLNSPLHF
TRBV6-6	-	CASSGTGGDTGELFF
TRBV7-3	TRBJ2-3	CASSLTGGYTDTQYF
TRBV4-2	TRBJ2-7	CASSQGDWTSGGGEQYF
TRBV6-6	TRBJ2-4	CASSYSKAELEDF
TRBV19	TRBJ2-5	CASSQFTLAGETQYF
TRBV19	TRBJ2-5	CASSIFGAGEQYF
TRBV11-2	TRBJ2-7	CASSLGGQAYEQYF
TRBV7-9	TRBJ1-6	CASSLGRGHSPLHF
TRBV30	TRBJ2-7	CAWSDLSSYEQYF
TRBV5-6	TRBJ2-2	CASSFTGAGELFF
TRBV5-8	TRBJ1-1	CASSLRTEQAFF
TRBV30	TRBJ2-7	CAWSSTYEQYF
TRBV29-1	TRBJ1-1	CSARGGLPTEAFF
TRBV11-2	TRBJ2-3	CASSSTSGGAGDTQYF
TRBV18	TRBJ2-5	CASSRLAQETQYF
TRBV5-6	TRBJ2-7	CASSLGAGGPYEQYF
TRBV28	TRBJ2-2	CASSLTGANTGELFF
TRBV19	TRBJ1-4	CASTPRDTTNEKLFF
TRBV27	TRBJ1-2	CASSYLGQGADGYTF
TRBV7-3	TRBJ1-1	CASRSGVSDTEAFF
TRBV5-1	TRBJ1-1	CASSSHWGQAGTEAFF
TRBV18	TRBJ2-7	CASAAGTGASDEQYF
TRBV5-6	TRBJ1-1	CASSSLGAMNTEAFF
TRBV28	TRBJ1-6	CASRRRTHSPLHF
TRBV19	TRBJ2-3	CASKGVDSTDTQYF
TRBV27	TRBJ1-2	CASRHRDRGHYGYTF
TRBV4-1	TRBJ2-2	CASSQEGLAGVSGTGELFF
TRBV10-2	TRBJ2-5	CASNIAGGLETQYF
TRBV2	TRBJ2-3	CGSATKRGADTQYF
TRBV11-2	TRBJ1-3	CASSPRTAGNTIYF
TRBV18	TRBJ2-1	CASSPRTAYNEQFF
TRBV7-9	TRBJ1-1	CASSADSTMIAEAFF
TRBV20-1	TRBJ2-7	CSARDGYEQYF
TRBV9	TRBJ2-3	CASSTVPGLAGGGGTDTQYF
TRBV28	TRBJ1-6	CASSLRTAYNSPLHF
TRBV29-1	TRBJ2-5	CSVEDRGVAGASQETQYF
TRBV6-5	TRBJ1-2	CASSYGNNGYTF
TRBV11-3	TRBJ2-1	CASSKNTGGRYNEQFF
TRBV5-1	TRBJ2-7	CASSLVAGADEQYF